This T cell receptor (beta chain) was sequenced for a study of T cell repertoires in cytomegalovirus infection. Study context: The study used recently identified HLA-C-restricted and well-studied HLA-B-restricted CMV epitopes. Evidence of both CMV infection and a matching HLA type came from public TCR beta signatures.

TCRdb called the reads again in MiXCR, with one record for every CDR3 protein. The table includes fewer than 900,000 distinct CDR3 sequences, almost 30% detected once. As for this clonotype: The antigen is not known.

Looked up from germline, CDR1 is SGHRS and CDR2 is YFSETQ. The CDR3 extends over 16 amino acids. Trimming took 6 bases from V and 2 from J; bases not matched to a gene: 8. Points from the study as a whole: The cumulative frequency of public TCR beta families identified carriers of CMV plus the relevant HLA. CMV-specific TCR beta clonotypes restricted by HLA-C dominated the ex vivo response.

This clonotype was obtained from a human donor in good health (CMV status not recorded). Some clones in this sample may be carry-over from other donors' samples. This chain joins TRBV5-1 and TRBJ1-1; 12 nucleotides line up with TRBD1. The sequencing here drew on cultured CD8+ T cells from PBMCs, taken from culture after CMV antigen stimulation. For the CDR3, the DNA is TGCGCCAGCATCCCAGGGACAGGGGGCCTAAACACTGAAGCTTTCTTT. Protein: CASIPGTGGLNTEAFF.